Listed here are 25 T cell receptor beta chains from one sample, sequenced in a study of blood T cell repertoires in COVID-19. Profiled with immunoSEQ multiplex PCR; TCRdb holds only in-frame clones, not every one. In the table there are approximately 220,000 clones, about 80% of which are singletons. The specimen sequenced was PBMCs or T cells enriched from blood (not recorded which). These receptors were collected from a middle-aged woman with acute COVID-19.

The chain is built from TRBV7-3 and TRBJ2-3; 7 positions agree with TRBD2. Losses at the gene ends were 0 bases for V and 3 bases for J; bases not matched to a gene: 6. This CDR3 contains 16 residues. Germline loops: CDR1 SGHTA, CDR2 FQGTGA. Here the CDR3 reads CASSLTGGLKTDTQYF. In DNA, the CDR3 is TGTGCCAGCAGCTTAACCGGGGGACTAAAAACAGATACGCAGTATTTT.

This clone was recorded a few times. This rearrangement joins TRBV30 to TRBJ1-2, with a possible D match to TRBD1 (6 bases). CDR1 and CDR2 (germline): GTSNPN, SVGIG (reference sequence). The CDR3 loop spans 13 amino acids. V lost 5 bases, J lost 4 bases, and 14 bases lay in between. CDR3 in amino acids: CAWGRTELYGYTF. The CDR3 region has the DNA TGTGCCTGGGGTAGGACAGAACTCTATGGCTACACCTTC.

The CDR3 sequence is CASSFLDRQSEAFF. The CDR3 nucleotides are TGCGCCAGCAGCTTCCTCGATAGACAGTCTGAAGCTTTCTTT. J is TRBJ1-1 and V is TRBV5-1; D might be TRBD1 (5 bases). Per germline, CDR1 SGHRS and CDR2 YFSETQ. Deletions cut 2 bases from V and 6 bases from J, with 14 bases between. The CDR3 spans 14 residues.

This chain connects TRBV19 to TRBJ2-7; 11 nucleotides line up with TRBD1. There are 14 residues in the CDR3. V dropped 2 bases and J dropped 6; count of bases not matched to a gene: 3. CDR1 and CDR2 from the germline V gene are LNHDA and SQIVND (reference sequence). The CDR3 sequence: CASSIRDRGGEQYF. DNA of the CDR3: TGTGCCAGTAGTATAAGGGACAGGGGGGGCGAGCAGTACTTC.

The rearrangement links TRBV6-1 to TRBJ1-4, with D tentatively TRBD1 (5 bases). Germline-derived CDR1 and CDR2 are MNHNS and SASEGT. The CDR3 sequence is 15 residues long. Trimming removed 2 bases at V and 7 bases at J, with 14 bases between. CDR3 bases: TGTGCCAGCAGTGAATCTAGGGGAGGAGGTGAAAAACTGTTTTTT. The encoded protein is CASSESRGGGEKLFF.

The chain joins TRBV5-8 to TRBJ1-1; possibly TRBD1 for D (5 bases). This CDR3 comprises 15 residues. Germline CDR1 and CDR2: SGHTS and YDEGEE. V lost 2 bases to trimming and J lost 3 bases, with 14 bases between them. CDR3 DNA: TGTGCCAGCAGCTTATTTAAAGGGACTGACACTGAAGCTTTCTTT. Protein: CASSLFKGTDTEAFF.

J is TRBJ2-4 and V is TRBV2; a possible D gene is TRBD1 (5 bases). The CDR3 covers 14 residues. Germline V lookup: CDR1 SNHLY, CDR2 FYNNEI. With 7 bases removed from V and 0 bases from J, the gap between germline ends came to 10 bases. The chain's CDR3 is CASKGFLAKNIQYF. Here the CDR3 DNA reads TGTGCCAGCAAGGGGTTTCTAGCCAAAAACATTCAGTACTTC.

The J gene is TRBJ2-5, the V gene TRBV18; 11 positions agree with TRBD2. This CDR3 is built from 17 residues. With V trimmed by 1 base and J by 1 base, 5 bases remained unmatched. The germline V gene has CDR1 KGHSH and CDR2 LQKENI. DNA for the CDR3: TGTGCCAGCTCACCACGGAGTAGCGGGGGGGGCCAAGAGACCCAGTACTTC. Protein product: CASSPRSSGGGQETQYF.

The chain recombines TRBV7-2 with TRBJ1-1; maybe TRBD1 (5 bases). CDR1 and CDR2 (germline): SGHTA, FQGNSA. The CDR3 is made up of 15 amino acids. V lost 1 base to trimming and J lost 1 base, with 10 bases between them. The CDR3 region has the DNA TGTGCCAGCAGCTTAGGGCCAAGGGGGAACACTGAAGCTTTCTTT. This gives the protein CASSLGPRGNTEAFF.

V usage is TRBV7-9 and J usage is TRBJ2-2; tentative D call: TRBD2 (5 bases). From germline, CDR1 is SEHNR and CDR2 FQNEAQ (reference sequence). V was shortened by 2 bases and J by 4 bases, with 8 bases between the two germline ends. This CDR3 contains 14 residues. The CDR3 DNA follows: TGTGCCAGCAGCTTAACCCTAGCCACCGGGGAGCTGTTTTTT. Amino acids: CASSLTLATGELFF. The complete variable domain, with remaining parts taken from reference TRBV7-9 and TRBJ2-2, reads DTGVSQNPRHKITKRGQNVTFRCDPISEHNRLYWYRQTLGQGPEFLTYFQNEAQLEKSRLLSDRFSAERPKGSFSTLEIQRTEQGDSAMYLCASSLTLATGELFFGEGSRLTVL.

The chain employs TRBV15 and TRBJ1-4; D is uncertain. With 4 bases removed from V and 5 bases from J, the gap between germline ends came to 17 bases. Germline values: CDR1 LNHNV, CDR2 YYDKDF (reference sequence). The CDR3 is made up of 16 amino acids. CDR3 sequence reads: CATSMTLTLVNEKLFF. CDR3 sequence (DNA): TGTGCCACCAGCATGACCTTGACCCTAGTGAATGAAAAACTGTTTTTT.

This sequence joins TRBV5-1 and TRBJ2-7; possible D gene TRBD1, 6 bases. This CDR3 contains 16 residues. Germline CDR1 and CDR2: SGHRS and YFSETQ. V lost 4 bases, J lost 5 bases, and 22 bases lay in between. DNA for the CDR3: TGCGCCAGCAGCGACCGAAAGGGACACGGGTGGGACGAGCAGTACTTC. It specifies CASSDRKGHGWDEQYF.

V usage is TRBV4-1 and J usage is TRBJ2-7, with D tentatively TRBD1 (6 bases). CDR3 length equals 14 residues. CDR1 is MGHRA and CDR2 is YSYEKL in the germline V gene. Trimming stripped 5 bases from V and 2 bases from J, with 13 bases between. The CDR3 sequence is CASSKTTGAYEQYF. CDR3 DNA: TGCGCCAGCAGCAAAACGACAGGTGCCTACGAGCAGTACTTC.

The chain has TRBV14 and TRBJ1-6; the match to TRBD1 covers 11 bases. Per germline, CDR1 SGHDN and CDR2 FVKESK. Trimming removed 8 bases from V and 7 bases from J; junction bases left unmatched: 1. This CDR3 region has 13 residues. Here the CDR3 reads CASRTGGNSPLHF. Written as DNA, the CDR3 is TGTGCCAGCCGGACAGGGGGCAATTCACCCCTCCACTTT.

The chain links TRBV11-2 to TRBJ1-2; 9 bases align to TRBD1. V gave up 3 bases and J gave up 3 bases; unmatched junction bases: 2. Germline CDR1 and CDR2: SGHAT and FQNNGV. There are 14 residues in the CDR3. CDR3 nucleotides: TGTGCCAGCAGCTTTGACAGGGGGGACTATGGCTACACCTTC. Protein product: CASSFDRGDYGYTF.

The V call is TRBV7-9, the J call TRBJ1-4; D may be TRBD1 (5 bases). V lost 2 bases, J lost 6 bases, and 16 bases lay in between. Germline V gene sequence: CDR1 SEHNR, CDR2 FQNEAQ (reference sequence). The CDR3 is 16 residues long. DNA for the CDR3: TGTGCCAGCAGCTTAAATAGGGGAGGGGTGTATGAAAAACTGTTTTTT. Translation gives CASSLNRGGVYEKLFF.

This clone was seen a few times. The chain is built from TRBV6-5 and TRBJ2-2; D uncertain. Trimming stripped 5 bases from V and 5 bases from J, with 3 bases between. CDR3 length equals 11 residues. From germline, CDR1 is MNHEY and CDR2 SVGAGI. CDR3 loop: CASSPTGELFF. The CDR3 nucleotides read TGTGCCAGCAGTCCTACCGGGGAGCTGTTTTTT.

This clone was detected many times. This chain uses TRBV30 with TRBJ2-7; TRBD1 agrees at 9 bases. CDR3 length: 16 amino acids. Germline CDR1 and CDR2: GTSNPN and SVGIG (reference sequence). The V and J ends lost 3 bases and 6 bases, in that order; junction bases with no gene match: 15. The DNA of the CDR3 is TGTGCCTGGAGCATGACACCGGGACAGGGACCCGCCGAGCAGTACTTC. Translated: CAWSMTPGQGPAEQYF.

This sequence joins TRBV29-1 and TRBJ2-1, with 7 bases identical to TRBD2. The trim removed 6 bases at V and 4 bases at J, leaving 3 bases unmatched. CDR1 and CDR2 from the germline V gene are SQVTM and ANQGSEA. This CDR3 is 12 amino acids long. The CDR3 region is CSVGEGYNEQFF. CDR3 in DNA: TGCAGCGTAGGGGAGGGATACAATGAGCAGTTCTTC.

This clone came up once. The chain carries TRBV10-1 and TRBJ2-3; weak D call: TRBD2 (5 bases). The germline V and J ends were trimmed by 7 bases and 0 bases, with 20 bases remaining between them. Germline assignment: CDR1 WNHNN and CDR2 SYGVQD (reference sequence). The CDR3 has 17 amino acids. The CDR3 loop is CASKHSFDGVSTDTQYF. DNA for the CDR3: TGCGCCAGCAAGCATTCTTTCGACGGGGTGAGCACAGATACGCAGTATTTT.

This clone was picked up a small number of times. The chain has TRBV29-1 and TRBJ2-1, with TRBD2 identical over 14 bases. J was trimmed by 6 bases and V by 4 bases; bases with no gene match: 8. Germline loops: CDR1 SQVTM, CDR2 ANQGSEA. This CDR3 spans 16 amino acids. The CDR3 DNA is TGCAGCGTTGTGCGCGGACTAGCGGGAGGTAGCAATGAGCAGTTCTTC. It specifies CSVVRGLAGGSNEQFF.

The rearrangement joins TRBV27 to TRBJ2-7, with TRBD2 as a possible D gene (6 bases). This CDR3 is built from 13 residues. The V and J ends lost 8 bases and 5 bases respectively, with 16 bases between them. Germline values: CDR1 MNHEY, CDR2 SMNVEV (reference sequence). CDR3 residues: CASPAGRVHEQYF. The CDR3 region has the DNA TGTGCCAGCCCTGCGGGACGGGTCCACGAGCAGTACTTC.

This chain uses TRBV21-1 with TRBJ2-3; the table assigns TRBD2, which was not confirmed against the DNA. TRBV21-1 is labeled a pseudogene. The CDR3 is 15 amino acids. CDR3 residues: CASSNITSGTDTQYF. For the CDR3, the DNA is TGTGCCAGCAGCAACATAACTAGCGGCACAGATACGCAGTATTTT.

The chain employs TRBV7-8 and TRBJ1-6, with unresolved D. This CDR3 is 12 amino acids long. Per the germline V gene, CDR1 is SGHVS and CDR2 is FQNEAQ. The V gene lost 3 bases and the J gene lost 11 bases, with 8 bases spanning the gap. The CDR3 loop is CASSFRQPPLHF. The CDR3 DNA is TGTGCCAGCAGCTTCAGGCAGCCACCCCTCCACTTT.

The chain joins TRBV20-1 to TRBJ2-7; 7 nucleotides match TRBD1. Germline V gives CDR1 DFQATT, CDR2 SNEGSKA (reference sequence). Trimming at V came to 5 bases and at J to 7 bases, leaving 5 bases not matched to a gene. This CDR3 spans 11 amino acids. The CDR3 nucleotides are TGCAGTGCTTTGACAGGGCGAGAGCAGTACTTC. Amino acid sequence: CSALTGREQYF.